The 28 T cell receptor beta chains below all came from one sample that was sequenced in a study of T cells in Graves' hyperthyroidism and ophthalmopathy (dated by TCRdb to between 2017 and 2020). The method was multiplex PCR. Data came from an Illumina HiSeq 2000. Amplification of TCR beta CDR3 regions was carried out from RNA transcripts. For the first round of RT-PCR on the TCR CDR3, the HTBI primer set was used together with the Qiagen OneStep RT-PCR kit. The public reads were quality trimmed at Q25 with fastp and then assembled into clones with MiXCR by TCRdb, keeping productive beta chains. Entries are consolidated by CDR3 protein sequence, retaining the most common genes and DNA. For this sample the table gives hundreds of thousands of distinct CDR3 sequences, of which about 14% were detected only once. Jointly, the top ten make up approximately 13% of the sample. Material for sequencing was blood. The receptors stem from a woman aged 50 to 65 with Graves' ophthalmopathy.

In its sample, this clonotype was seen a few times. The chain uses TRBV19 and TRBJ1-5; D is possibly TRBD1 (5 bases). The V end was cut by 3 bases, the J end by 4 bases, with 22 bases between. The CDR3 totals 18 residues. Germline V gives CDR1 LNHDA, CDR2 SQIVND (reference sequence). The CDR3 sequence: CASSIARGVASSNQPQHF. The CDR3 region has the DNA TGTGCCAGTAGTATCGCCCGGGGCGTCGCTTCTTCAAATCAGCCCCAGCATTTT.

The chain is built from TRBV9 and TRBJ2-1; weak D call: TRBD2 (5 bases). CDR1 and CDR2 from the germline V gene are SGDLS and YYNGEE. Trimming cost V 0 bases and J 2 bases, with 9 bases left between them. The length of the CDR3 is 15 residues. The CDR3 nucleotides are TGTGCCAGCAGCGTAGCCAGCGGTACCTACAATGAGCAGTTCTTC. This gives the protein CASSVASGTYNEQFF.

This clonotype was observed a handful of times. The rearrangement joins TRBV5-1 to TRBJ2-7, with TRBD1 as a possible D gene (5 bases). The CDR3 consists of 13 residues. In germline, CDR1 is SGHRS, CDR2 YFSETQ. Trimming stripped 4 bases from V and 0 bases from J, with 8 bases between. CDR3 DNA sequence: TGCGCCAGCAGCGAAGGGGCCTCCTACGAGCAGTACTTC. As protein: CASSEGASYEQYF.

This clonotype was seen at least ten times. V is TRBV4-2 and J is TRBJ2-5; maybe TRBD2 (6 bases). The CDR3 runs 14 residues. CDR1 LGHNA and CDR2 YNFKEQ come from the germline V gene. The ends were cut back, 3 bases at V and 5 bases at J, with 13 bases in the middle. CDR3 in amino acids: CASSHRMSGETQYF. CDR3 DNA sequence: TGTGCCAGCAGCCATAGGATGAGCGGGGAGACCCAGTACTTC.

As to this clonotype: One end of the junction fails to match germline, which may point to a read error. V and J are TRBV2 and TRBJ1-3; D not certain. The CDR3 spans 13 residues. Germline lookup yields CDR1 SNHLY and CDR2 FYNNEI. In nucleotides, the CDR3 is TGTGCCAGCAGTGTGTCTTCTGTAAACACCATATATTTT. This codes for CASSVSSVNTIYF.

This clonotype has at least ten counts. In nucleotides, the CDR3 is TGTGCCAGCAGCTTAGCGGGAAGGGGGGCAGATACGCAGTATTTT. As protein: CASSLAGRGADTQYF. The rearrangement links TRBV7-2 to TRBJ2-3, with D possibly being TRBD1 or TRBD2 (6 bases each). V was clipped by 0 bases and J by 4 bases, with 11 bases between them. Germline assignment: CDR1 SGHTA and CDR2 FQGNSA. This CDR3 is 15 amino acids long.

This clonotype was counted ten times or more. This rearrangement joins TRBV25-1 to TRBJ1-1; tentative D call: TRBD1 (6 bases). CDR3 size: 13 residues. V was pared by 7 bases and J by 1 base, with 10 bases between. Germline V CDR1 and CDR2: MGHDK, SYGVNS. The DNA of the CDR3 is TGTGCCAGCAAGGACAGTTCGAACACTGAAGCTTTCTTT. Translated: CASKDSSNTEAFF.

The CDR3, as DNA: TGTGCCACCCAGGGACTAGCGGGAGGGCCGGTTACCGGGGAGCTGTTTTTT. Encoded protein: CATQGLAGGPVTGELFF. The rearrangement joins TRBV24-1 to TRBJ2-2, with TRBD2 identical over 16 bases. V shed 9 bases, J shed 5 bases, and the junction held 8 bases outside the gene matches. The CDR3 is made up of 17 amino acids. The germline gives CDR1 KGHDR, CDR2 SFDVKD.

This clonotype has a count of ten or more. The chain recombines TRBV20-1 with TRBJ2-3; 10 nucleotides agree with TRBD2. The CDR3 runs 14 residues. The germline CDR1 and CDR2 sequences are DFQATT and SNEGSKA (reference sequence). After removal of 5 bases from V and 0 bases from J, the junction contained 2 bases not matched to a gene. The CDR3 coding sequence is TGCAGTGCTTGGACTAGCGGAAGCACAGATACGCAGTATTTT. Protein product: CSAWTSGSTDTQYF.

The genes are TRBV10-3 and TRBJ2-1; no reliable D call. Per the germline V gene, CDR1 is ENHRY and CDR2 is SYGVKD. CDR3 length equals 15 residues. The ends were cut back, 2 bases at V and 4 bases at J, with 12 bases in the middle. CDR3 coding DNA: TGTGCCATCAGTGAGGCCCTAGACCCATACAATGAGCAGTTCTTC. It translates to CAISEALDPYNEQFF.

This clonotype was observed many times. The chain links TRBV28 to TRBJ1-2; 9 bases are shared with TRBD1. The V gene end was trimmed by 4 bases and the J gene end by 8 bases; junction bases not matched to a gene: 8. The CDR3 is 14 amino acids. The germline CDR1 and CDR2 sequences are MDHEN and SYDVKM. The chain's CDR3 is CASSSNYRGQGYTF. DNA of the CDR3: TGTGCCAGCAGTTCCAATTACAGGGGGCAGGGCTACACCTTC.

This clonotype has only a few counts. This may be a read error, as it is one base from a much larger clone. The chain employs TRBV2 and TRBJ2-1, with 11 bases fitting TRBD2. The CDR3 consists of 15 residues. Germline assignment: CDR1 SNHLY and CDR2 FYNNEI. V shed 6 bases and J 6 bases; nucleotides not matched to a gene: 7. The CDR3 loop is CASSPTSGRLNEQFF. CDR3 sequence (DNA): TGTGCCAGCAGCCCCACTAGCGGGAGACTCAATGAGCAGTTCTTC.

In this sample, this clonotype turned up a few times. This chain links TRBV28 with TRBJ1-3; D is ambiguous. The V gene lost 7 bases and the J gene lost 0 bases, with 4 bases spanning the gap. Germline lookup yields CDR1 MDHEN and CDR2 SYDVKM. CDR3 length: 12 residues. CDR3 amino acids: CASIGSGNTIYF. The CDR3 region has the DNA TGTGCCAGCATCGGCTCTGGAAACACCATATATTTT.

This clonotype was recorded at least ten times. The CDR3 protein is CASSSTTGMVTEAFF. CDR3 DNA: TGTGCCAGCAGCTCAACGACAGGGATGGTCACTGAAGCTTTCTTT. The rearrangement uses TRBV7-2 and TRBJ1-1; 7 bases map to TRBD1. With 4 bases clipped from V and 4 bases from J, the junction kept 9 bases outside the gene matches. The germline V gene encodes CDR1 SGHTA and CDR2 FQGNSA. The CDR3 is made up of 15 amino acids.

The chain carries TRBV24-1 and TRBJ2-7; TRBD2 matches 13 bases. Germline V gene lookup returns CDR1 KGHDR and CDR2 SFDVKD. Trimming at V came to 10 bases and at J to 0 bases, leaving 20 bases not matched to a gene. The CDR3 contains 20 residues. The CDR3 DNA is TGTGCCACTAGAGATGGGACAGGAGAGACTAGCGGGAGGCCCTCCTACGAGCAGTACTTC. This sequence encodes CATRDGTGETSGRPSYEQYF.

This clonotype was picked up a small number of times. V gene TRBV25-1 combines with J gene TRBJ2-1; 11 bases agree with TRBD2. Germline CDR1 and CDR2: MGHDK and SYGVNS. V was clipped by 2 bases and J by 3 bases; unmatched bases: 6. CDR3 length equals 17 residues. CDR3 coding DNA: TGTGCCAGCAGTGAAGGCAAGACTAGCGGGAACTACAATGAGCAGTTCTTC. This gives the protein CASSEGKTSGNYNEQFF.

This clonotype was seen ten or more times. The chain has TRBV9 and TRBJ1-1; D possibly corresponds to TRBD1 (5 bases). CDR3 length equals 15 residues. Germline CDR1 and CDR2: SGDLS and YYNGEE. The V and J ends lost 0 bases and 5 bases respectively, with 14 bases between them. CDR3 loop: CASSVGSRGLTEAFF. The CDR3, as DNA: TGTGCCAGCAGCGTAGGATCGAGGGGCCTAACTGAAGCTTTCTTT.

This clonotype appeared a few times. A read error is possible here, since a much larger clone lies one base away. The chain employs TRBV2 and TRBJ1-1; 8 positions agree with TRBD1. The CDR3 sequence is 14 residues long. Germline V gene data show CDR1 as SNHLY and CDR2 as FYNNEI. V lost 6 bases to trimming and J lost 4 bases; unmatched junction nucleotides: 7. This chain's CDR3 is CASSQRTGTTEAFF. As DNA, the CDR3 is TGTGCCAGCAGCCAAAGGACAGGGACCACTGAAGCTTTCTTT.

This clonotype was found a few times. The chain is built from TRBV20-1 and TRBJ2-1, with 10 bases fitting TRBD2. Germline assignment: CDR1 DFQATT and CDR2 SNEGSKA (reference sequence). CDR3 length: 15 amino acids. V trimming: 6 bases; J trimming: 9 bases; junction bases outside the gene matches: 14. CDR3 nucleotide sequence: TGCAGTGCCCCAGATAAAGCGGGAGGGCCAGGTGAGCAGTTCTTC. Protein sequence: CSAPDKAGGPGEQFF.

The genes are TRBV7-6 and TRBJ2-4; D uncertain. The V and J ends lost 1 base and 1 base respectively, with 11 bases between them. This CDR3 spans 16 amino acids. Germline CDR1 and CDR2: SGHVS and FNYEAQ. CDR3 sequence reads: CASSLEPSTAKNIQYF. CDR3 DNA sequence: TGTGCCAGCAGCTTAGAGCCTAGTACGGCCAAAAACATTCAGTACTTC.

This clonotype was seen at least ten times. The chain is built from TRBV29-1 and TRBJ1-1; 7 nucleotides agree with TRBD1. The V gene's germline CDR1 is SQVTM and CDR2 ANQGSEA. V shed 7 bases and J 6 bases; nucleotides not matched to a gene: 5. The CDR3 spans 11 residues. The CDR3 sequence is CSAWDSPEAFF. DNA for the CDR3: TGCAGCGCCTGGGACAGTCCTGAAGCTTTCTTT.

This clonotype was seen many times. The CDR3 region has the DNA TGCAGTGCTAGTATACGGACGGGGGGGAACGAGCAGTACTTC. Translating gives CSASIRTGGNEQYF. The chain employs TRBV20-1 and TRBJ2-7; 8 bases are a match to TRBD2. Losses at the gene ends were 3 bases for V and 5 bases for J; bases not matched to a gene: 9. Per the germline V gene, CDR1 is DFQATT and CDR2 is SNEGSKA (reference sequence). The CDR3 totals 14 residues.

This clonotype was observed at least ten times. This chain links TRBV6-1 with TRBJ1-1; 9 nucleotides match TRBD1. V lost 5 bases and J lost 5; bases outside the gene matches: 6. The CDR3 has 14 residues. Germline CDR1 reads MNHNS; CDR2 reads SASEGT. CDR3 amino acids: CASSSQGAQTEAFF. The CDR3 nucleotides read TGTGCCAGCAGTTCACAGGGGGCGCAGACTGAAGCTTTCTTT.

In this sample, this clonotype turned up many times. This chain connects TRBV7-2 to TRBJ1-4; the D is unclear. The ends were cut back, 4 bases at V and 3 bases at J, with 12 bases in the middle. The CDR3 contains 15 residues. Germline-derived CDR1 and CDR2 are SGHTA and FQGNSA. Here the CDR3 DNA reads TGTGCCAGCAGCTCATTTGGGTTCCCTAATGAAAAACTGTTTTTT. Amino acids: CASSSFGFPNEKLFF.

This clonotype was picked up many times. The V call is TRBV24-1, the J call TRBJ2-1; 9 nucleotides match TRBD1. Per the germline V gene, CDR1 is KGHDR and CDR2 is SFDVKD. The CDR3 has 15 amino acids. V lost 4 bases and J lost 4; bases outside the gene matches: 4. The CDR3 bases are TGTGCCACCAGTGACCTCGGGACAGGGTACAATGAGCAGTTCTTC. It encodes CATSDLGTGYNEQFF.

The V and J genes are TRBV19 and TRBJ1-1; D is unclear. CDR1 and CDR2 from the germline V gene are LNHDA and SQIVND (reference sequence). The CDR3 is 15 amino acids. V dropped 3 bases and J dropped 2 bases, with 13 bases sitting between them. CDR3 in amino acids: CASSMSWGRNTEAFF. CDR3 bases: TGTGCCAGTAGTATGAGCTGGGGAAGAAACACTGAAGCTTTCTTT.

This clonotype was found a few times. J is TRBJ2-1 and V is TRBV27, with D perhaps being TRBD1 or TRBD2 (5 bases each). Trimming shortened V by 4 bases and J by 2 bases, and 9 bases separated the two germline ends. CDR3 length: 14 residues. Germline V gene data show CDR1 as MNHEY and CDR2 as SMNVEV (reference sequence). CDR3 sequence reads: CASSSGLTYNEQFF. The DNA of the CDR3 is TGTGCCAGCAGTTCGGGGCTCACCTACAATGAGCAGTTCTTC.

The table lists this clonotype with many counts. The junction departs from germline at one end; a sequencing error may be responsible. V and J are TRBV5-1 and TRBJ1-5; D gene unclear. The CDR3 loop spans 14 amino acids. Germline V lookup: CDR1 SGHRS, CDR2 YFSETQ. CDR3 DNA: TGTGCCAGCAGCTTAGATATCGGCAATCAGCCCCAGCATTTT. Translating gives CASSLDIGNQPQHF.